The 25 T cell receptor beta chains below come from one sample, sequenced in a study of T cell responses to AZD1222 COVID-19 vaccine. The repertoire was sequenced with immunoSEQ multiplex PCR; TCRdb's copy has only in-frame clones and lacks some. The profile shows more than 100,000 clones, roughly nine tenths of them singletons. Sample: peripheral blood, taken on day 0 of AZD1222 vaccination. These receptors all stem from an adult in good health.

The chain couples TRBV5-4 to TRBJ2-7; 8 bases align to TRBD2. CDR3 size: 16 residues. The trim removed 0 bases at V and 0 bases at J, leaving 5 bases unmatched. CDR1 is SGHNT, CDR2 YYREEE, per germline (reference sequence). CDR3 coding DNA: TGTGCCAGCAGCTTGGGGCTAGCGGGTCTCTCCTACGAGCAGTACTTC. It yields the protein CASSLGLAGLSYEQYF.

Here the CDR3 reads CASSALGRAYGYTF. CDR3 nucleotides: TGTGCCAGCAGCGCGTTAGGCAGGGCCTATGGCTACACCTTC. The chain joins TRBV9 to TRBJ1-2; the D gene is possibly TRBD1 (5 bases). Germline V gene sequence: CDR1 SGDLS, CDR2 YYNGEE. The CDR3 spans 14 residues. V was shortened by 3 bases and J by 4 bases, with 13 bases between the two germline ends.

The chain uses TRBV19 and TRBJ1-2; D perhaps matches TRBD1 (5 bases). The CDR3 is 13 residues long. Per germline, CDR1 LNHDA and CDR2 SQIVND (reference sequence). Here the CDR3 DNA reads TGTGGGTTCGGGGGGAACACTAACTATGGCTACACCTTC. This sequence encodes CGFGGNTNYGYTF. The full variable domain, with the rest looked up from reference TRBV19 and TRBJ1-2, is DGGITQSPKYLFRKEGQNVTLSCEQNLNHDAMYWYRQDPGQGLRLIYYSQIVNDFQKGDIAEGYSVSREKKESFPLTVTSAQKNPTAFYLCGFGGNTNYGYTFGSGTRLTVV.

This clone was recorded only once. CDR3 amino acids: CASSVEGRHGYTF. For the CDR3, the DNA is TGTGCCAGCAGCGTAGAGGGTCGACATGGCTACACCTTC. This chain joins TRBV9 and TRBJ1-2; D is unresolved. This CDR3 comprises 13 residues. CDR1 and CDR2 (germline): SGDLS, YYNGEE. The V end lost 0 bases, the J end lost 6 bases, and 9 bases lay between the germline ends.

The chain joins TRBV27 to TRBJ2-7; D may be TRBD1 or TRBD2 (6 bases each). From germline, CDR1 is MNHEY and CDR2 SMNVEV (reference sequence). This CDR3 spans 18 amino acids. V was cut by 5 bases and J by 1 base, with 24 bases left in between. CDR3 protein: CASSTPLFPRGRSYEQYF. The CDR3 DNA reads TGTGCCAGCAGTACCCCCCTCTTCCCCCGGGGGCGTTCCTACGAGCAGTACTTC.

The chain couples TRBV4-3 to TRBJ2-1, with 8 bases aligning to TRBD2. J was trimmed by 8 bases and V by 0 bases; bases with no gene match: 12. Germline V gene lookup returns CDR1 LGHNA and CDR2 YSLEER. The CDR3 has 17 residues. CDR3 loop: CASSQDWPGGRMYEQFF. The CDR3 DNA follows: TGCGCCAGCAGCCAAGATTGGCCGGGAGGGAGGATGTATGAGCAGTTCTTC.

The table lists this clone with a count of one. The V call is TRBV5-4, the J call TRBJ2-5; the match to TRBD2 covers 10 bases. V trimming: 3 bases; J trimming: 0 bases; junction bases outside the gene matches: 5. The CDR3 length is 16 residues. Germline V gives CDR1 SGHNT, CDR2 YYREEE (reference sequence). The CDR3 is CASSSPTSGYQETQYF. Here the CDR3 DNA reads TGTGCCAGCAGCTCTCCGACTAGCGGGTACCAAGAGACCCAGTACTTC.

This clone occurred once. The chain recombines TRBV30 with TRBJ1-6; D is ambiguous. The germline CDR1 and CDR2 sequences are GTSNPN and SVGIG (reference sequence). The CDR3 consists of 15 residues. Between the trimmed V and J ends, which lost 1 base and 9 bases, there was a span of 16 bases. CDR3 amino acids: CAWSGHIGESSPLHF. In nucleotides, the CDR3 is TGTGCCTGGAGTGGGCACATAGGCGAGAGTTCACCCCTCCACTTT.

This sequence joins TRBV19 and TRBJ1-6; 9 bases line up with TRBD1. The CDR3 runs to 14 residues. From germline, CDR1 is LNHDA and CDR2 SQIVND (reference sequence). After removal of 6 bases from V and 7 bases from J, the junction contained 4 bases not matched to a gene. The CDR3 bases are TGTGCCAGTAGCGGGACAGGGAGGAATTCACCCCTCCACTTT. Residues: CASSGTGRNSPLHF.

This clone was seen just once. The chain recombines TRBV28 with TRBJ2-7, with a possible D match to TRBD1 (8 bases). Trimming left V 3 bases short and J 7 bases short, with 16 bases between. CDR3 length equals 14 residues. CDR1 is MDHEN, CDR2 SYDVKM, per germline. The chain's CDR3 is CASSFTGGDLEQYF. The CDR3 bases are TGTGCCAGCAGTTTTACAGGGGGGGATTTGGAGCAGTACTTC.

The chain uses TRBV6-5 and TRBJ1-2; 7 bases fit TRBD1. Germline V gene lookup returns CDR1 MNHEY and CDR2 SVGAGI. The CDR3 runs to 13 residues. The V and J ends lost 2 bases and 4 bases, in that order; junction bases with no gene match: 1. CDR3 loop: CASSYDRVYGYTF. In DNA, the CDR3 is TGTGCCAGCAGTTACGACAGGGTCTATGGCTACACCTTC.

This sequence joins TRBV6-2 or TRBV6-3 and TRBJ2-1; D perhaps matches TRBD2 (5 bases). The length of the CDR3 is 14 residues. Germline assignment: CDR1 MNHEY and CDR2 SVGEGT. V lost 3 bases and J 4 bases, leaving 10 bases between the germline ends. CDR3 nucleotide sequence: TGTGCCAGCAGTTATCGGGAAGGTTACAATGAGCAGTTCTTC. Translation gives CASSYREGYNEQFF.

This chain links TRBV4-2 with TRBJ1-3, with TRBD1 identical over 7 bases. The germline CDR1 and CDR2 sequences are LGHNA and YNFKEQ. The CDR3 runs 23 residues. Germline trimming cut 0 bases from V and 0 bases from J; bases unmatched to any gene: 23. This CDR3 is CASSQDYGGRGPANPRSGNTIYF. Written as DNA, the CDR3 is TGTGCCAGCAGCCAAGATTACGGGGGGAGGGGGCCAGCAAACCCGCGCTCTGGAAACACCATATATTTT.

The CDR3 sequence is CASSELRDSQNYGYTF. CDR3 sequence (DNA): TGCGCCAGCAGTGAACTCCGGGACAGTCAAAACTATGGCTACACCTTC. The rearrangement uses TRBV10-2 and TRBJ1-2; 7 bases fit TRBD1. Germline assignment: CDR1 WSHSY and CDR2 SAAADI. V trimming: 3 bases; J trimming: 2 bases; junction bases outside the gene matches: 9. The CDR3 extends over 16 amino acids.

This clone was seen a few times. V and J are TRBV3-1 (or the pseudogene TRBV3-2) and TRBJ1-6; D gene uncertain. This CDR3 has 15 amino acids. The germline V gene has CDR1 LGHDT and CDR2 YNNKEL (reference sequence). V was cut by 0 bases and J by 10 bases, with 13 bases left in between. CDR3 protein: CASSQDSGVSSPLHF. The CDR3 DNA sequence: TGTGCCAGCAGCCAAGATTCCGGGGTGAGCTCACCCCTCCACTTT.

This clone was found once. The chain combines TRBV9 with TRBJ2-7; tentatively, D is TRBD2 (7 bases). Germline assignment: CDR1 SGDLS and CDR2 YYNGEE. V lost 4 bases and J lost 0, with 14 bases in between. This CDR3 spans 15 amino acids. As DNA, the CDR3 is TGTGCCAGCAGCATGGGGGGCGGGAGCTCCTACGAGCAGTACTTC. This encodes CASSMGGGSSYEQYF. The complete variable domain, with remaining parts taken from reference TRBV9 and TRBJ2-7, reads DSGVTQTPKHLITATGQRVTLRCSPRSGDLSVYWYQQSLDQGLQFLIQYYNGEERAKGNILERFSAQQFPDLHSELNLSSLELGDSALYFCASSMGGGSSYEQYFGPGTRLTVT.

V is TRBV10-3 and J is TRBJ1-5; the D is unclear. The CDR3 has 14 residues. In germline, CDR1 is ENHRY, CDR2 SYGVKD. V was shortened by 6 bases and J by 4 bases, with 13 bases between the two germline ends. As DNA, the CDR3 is TGTGCCATCAGCCAGACGGAGGCTAATCAGCCCCAGCATTTT. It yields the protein CAISQTEANQPQHF.

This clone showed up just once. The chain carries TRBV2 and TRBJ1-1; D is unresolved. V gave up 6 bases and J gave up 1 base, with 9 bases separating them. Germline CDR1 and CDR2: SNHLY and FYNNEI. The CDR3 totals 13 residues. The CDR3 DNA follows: TGTGCCAGCAGCCGGTACGCGAACACTGAAGCTTTCTTT. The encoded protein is CASSRYANTEAFF.

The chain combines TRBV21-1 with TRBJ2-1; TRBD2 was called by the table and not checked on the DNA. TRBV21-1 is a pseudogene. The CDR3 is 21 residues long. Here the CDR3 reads CASSKFGRMGSKRFSYNEQFF. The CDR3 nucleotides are TGTGCCAGCAGCAAATTTGGACGAATGGGGAGCAAGCGGTTTTCATACAATGAGCAGTTCTTC.

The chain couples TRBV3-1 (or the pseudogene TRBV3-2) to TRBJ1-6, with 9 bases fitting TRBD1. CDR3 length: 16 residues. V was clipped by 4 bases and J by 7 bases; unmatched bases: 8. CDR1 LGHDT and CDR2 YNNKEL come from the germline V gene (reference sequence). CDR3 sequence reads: CASSRLATGGNSPLHF. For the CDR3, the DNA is TGTGCCAGCAGCCGTTTGGCTACAGGGGGCAATTCACCCCTCCACTTT.

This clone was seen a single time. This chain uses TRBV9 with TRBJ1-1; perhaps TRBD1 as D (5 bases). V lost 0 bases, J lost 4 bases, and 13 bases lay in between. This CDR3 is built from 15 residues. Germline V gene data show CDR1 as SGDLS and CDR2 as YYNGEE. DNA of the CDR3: TGTGCCAGCAGCGTAGGACAGCGCCTGGTCACTGAAGCTTTCTTT. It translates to CASSVGQRLVTEAFF.

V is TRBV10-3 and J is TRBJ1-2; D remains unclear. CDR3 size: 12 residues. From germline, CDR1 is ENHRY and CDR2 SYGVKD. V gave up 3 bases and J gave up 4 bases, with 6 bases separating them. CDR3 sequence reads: CAISDTSYGYTF. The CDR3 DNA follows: TGTGCCATCAGTGACACTAGCTATGGCTACACCTTC.

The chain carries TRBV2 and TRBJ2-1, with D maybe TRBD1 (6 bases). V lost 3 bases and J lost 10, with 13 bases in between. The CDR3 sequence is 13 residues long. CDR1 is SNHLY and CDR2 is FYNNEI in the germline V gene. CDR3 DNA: TGTGCCAGCAGTGATCGACAGGTGGGAGAGCAGTTCTTC. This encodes CASSDRQVGEQFF.

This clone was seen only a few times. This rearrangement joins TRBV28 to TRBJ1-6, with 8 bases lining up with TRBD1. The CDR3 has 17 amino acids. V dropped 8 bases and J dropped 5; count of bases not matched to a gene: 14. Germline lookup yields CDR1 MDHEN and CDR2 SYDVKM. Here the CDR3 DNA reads TGTGCCAGCCTCAATAGACACCGGGACAGGAATAATTCACCCCTCCACTTT. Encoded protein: CASLNRHRDRNNSPLHF. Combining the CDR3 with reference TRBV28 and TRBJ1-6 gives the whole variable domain DVKVTQSSRYLVKRTGEKVFLECVQDMDHENMFWYRQDPGLGLRLIYFSYDVKMKEKGDIPEGYSVSREKKERFSLILESASTNQTSMYLCASLNRHRDRNNSPLHFGNGTRLTVT.

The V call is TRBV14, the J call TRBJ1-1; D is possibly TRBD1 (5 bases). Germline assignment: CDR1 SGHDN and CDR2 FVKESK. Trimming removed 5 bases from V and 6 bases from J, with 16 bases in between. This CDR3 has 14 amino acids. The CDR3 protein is CASSLKIAGAEAFF. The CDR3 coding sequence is TGTGCCAGCAGCTTAAAGATCGCGGGGGCTGAAGCTTTCTTT.